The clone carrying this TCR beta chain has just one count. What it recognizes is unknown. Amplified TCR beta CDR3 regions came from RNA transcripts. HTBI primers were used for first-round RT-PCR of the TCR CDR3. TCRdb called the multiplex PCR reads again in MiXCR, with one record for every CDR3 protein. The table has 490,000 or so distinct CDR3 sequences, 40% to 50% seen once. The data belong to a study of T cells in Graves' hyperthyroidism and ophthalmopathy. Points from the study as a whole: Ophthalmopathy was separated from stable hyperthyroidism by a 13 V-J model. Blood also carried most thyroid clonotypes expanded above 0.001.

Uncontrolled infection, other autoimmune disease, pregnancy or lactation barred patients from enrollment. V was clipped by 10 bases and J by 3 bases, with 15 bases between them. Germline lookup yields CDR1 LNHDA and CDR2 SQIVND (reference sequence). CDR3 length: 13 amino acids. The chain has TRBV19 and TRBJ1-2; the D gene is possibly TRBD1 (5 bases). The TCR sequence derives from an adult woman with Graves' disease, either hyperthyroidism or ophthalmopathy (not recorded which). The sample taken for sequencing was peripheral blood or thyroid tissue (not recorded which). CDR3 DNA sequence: TGTGCCACCAGAGGGGCTATCGACTATGGCTACACCTTC. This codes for CATRGAIDYGYTF.